This T cell receptor beta chain was found in a study of T cell responses to AZD1222 COVID-19 vaccine. The study's findings and limits: Unmutated variant regions reportedly attract nearly half of all spike-specific TCRs. Females outnumbered males among donors, who were mostly white British; clonal diversity was possibly underestimated. After two AZD1222 doses, spike-specific TCR breadth and depth rose versus day 0. Mapped onto spike, vaccine-associated CD4 TCRs spanned it and were dominant at 160-218 and 743-854.

As for this clone: Its specificity is unknown.

V was trimmed by 1 base and J by 2 bases, leaving 6 bases between them. The V gene's germline CDR1 is SGHNT and CDR2 YYREEE (reference sequence). The CDR3 runs to 13 residues. The assay was immunoSEQ multiplex PCR, and TCRdb's table has in-frame clones only and misses some. This table has around 69,000 clones, 70% to 90% appearing once. The receptor's source is an adult in good health. This sequence joins TRBV5-4 and TRBJ2-5, with no clear D. This specimen consisted of peripheral blood, obtained on day 0 of AZD1222 vaccination. The CDR3 region has the DNA TGTGCCAGCAGCTTGACAGAACAAGAGACCCAGTACTTC. Its protein product is CASSLTEQETQYF.